Presented here are 22 T cell receptor beta chains from one specimen sequenced in a study of OX40 agonist ivuxolimab in advanced cancers. TCRdb's table, derived via immunoSEQ multiplex PCR, lists solely in-frame clones and lacks some. In the table there are 45,000 or so clones, under 95% of which are singletons. This specimen was CD4+ or CD8+ T cells sorted from blood, taken in a trial of the OX40 agonist ivuxolimab. These receptor sequences come from an adult with an advanced solid tumor such as melanoma, head and neck, liver or kidney cancer.

The chain couples TRBV5-5 to TRBJ2-7; the D gene could be TRBD1 or TRBD2 (5 bases each). V lost 4 bases to trimming and J lost 4 bases, with 18 bases between them. CDR1 SGHKS and CDR2 YYEKEE come from the germline V gene (reference sequence). This CDR3 has 15 residues. CDR3 amino acids: CASSLTGGSGYEQYF. CDR3 nucleotide sequence: TGTGCCAGCAGCCTCACTGGGGGTTCGGGGTACGAGCAGTACTTC.

The chain joins TRBV6-1 to TRBJ2-7; D remains ambiguous. Germline loops: CDR1 MNHNS, CDR2 SASEGT. This CDR3 region has 11 residues. V dropped 5 bases and J dropped 5 bases, with 7 bases sitting between them. The CDR3 DNA is TGTGCCAGCAGTTCTGGGAACGAGCAGTACTTC. Encoded protein: CASSSGNEQYF.

The chain carries TRBV28 and TRBJ2-7, with D uncertain. V was pared by 5 bases and J by 5 bases, with 4 bases between. CDR1 and CDR2 from the germline V gene are MDHEN and SYDVKM. This CDR3 contains 10 residues. The CDR3 region has the DNA TGTGCCAGCAGTCGGGACGAGCAGTACTTC. Translation: CASSRDEQYF.

This chain links TRBV28 with TRBJ1-1; D may be TRBD1 (6 bases). V was pared by 1 base and J by 7 bases, with 22 bases between. The CDR3 has 17 amino acids. From germline, CDR1 is MDHEN and CDR2 SYDVKM. The CDR3 loop reads CASSLLGGIGLGFEAFF. Here the CDR3 DNA reads TGTGCCAGCAGTTTATTAGGGGGGATTGGGCTTGGTTTTGAAGCTTTCTTT.

The J gene is TRBJ2-7, the V gene TRBV19; maybe TRBD1 (6 bases). V shed 6 bases and J shed 0 bases, with 18 bases lying between them. CDR1 and CDR2 (germline): LNHDA, SQIVND (reference sequence). The CDR3 loop spans 16 amino acids. The CDR3 DNA reads TGTGCCAGTAGCCCTTCAGGGACACCAAGCTCCTACGAGCAGTACTTC. The encoded protein is CASSPSGTPSSYEQYF.

This clone appeared once. This chain uses TRBV7-2 with TRBJ2-3; the D is unclear. The CDR3 totals 13 residues. V lost 3 bases, J lost 4 bases, and 8 bases lay in between. From germline, CDR1 is SGHTA and CDR2 FQGNSA. The CDR3 DNA sequence: TGTGCCAGCAGCTTTGACGACGCAGATACGCAGTATTTT. It codes for CASSFDDADTQYF.

This clone was recorded a few times. The chain recombines TRBV5-4 with TRBJ1-2, with unresolved D. CDR3 length equals 15 residues. V was pared by 4 bases and J by 2 bases, with 15 bases between. Germline CDR1 reads SGHNT; CDR2 reads YYREEE (reference sequence). CDR3 in amino acids: CASSAGRQWNYGYTF. The CDR3 DNA follows: TGTGCCAGCAGCGCTGGAAGGCAGTGGAACTATGGCTACACCTTC.

The rearrangement joins TRBV5-1 to TRBJ2-7; weak D call: TRBD1 (6 bases). V was trimmed by 1 base and J by 5 bases, leaving 16 bases between them. CDR3 length equals 15 residues. The germline gives CDR1 SGHRS, CDR2 YFSETQ. CDR3 sequence (DNA): TGCGCCAGCAGCTTGCAGGGGATAACCGGCGACGAGCAGTACTTC. Its translation is CASSLQGITGDEQYF.

V is TRBV19 and J is TRBJ2-1; D unresolved. Trimming shortened V by 4 bases and J by 10 bases, and 11 bases separated the two germline ends. The CDR3 consists of 12 residues. Looked up from germline, CDR1 is LNHDA and CDR2 is SQIVND (reference sequence). CDR3 in DNA: TGTGCCAGTAGTACCTCCGTGGGAGAGCAGTTCTTC. Protein sequence: CASSTSVGEQFF.

The chain is built from TRBV6-6 and TRBJ2-2, with D tentatively TRBD2 (5 bases). Germline values: CDR1 MNHNY, CDR2 SVGAGI (reference sequence). The CDR3 contains 15 residues. V was shortened by 10 bases and J by 8 bases, with 23 bases between the two germline ends. CDR3 amino acids: CAISSRTPRGGELFF. The CDR3 region has the DNA TGTGCCATTTCATCTAGGACCCCTCGGGGTGGGGAGCTGTTTTTT.

The chain couples TRBV29-1 to TRBJ2-3; 15 bases agree with TRBD2. CDR1 is SQVTM, CDR2 ANQGSEA, per germline. The CDR3 has 14 amino acids. CDR3: CSGLAGGATDTQYF. The CDR3 DNA is TGCAGTGGACTAGCGGGAGGGGCCACAGATACGCAGTATTTT.

The chain has TRBV4-1 and TRBJ2-1; a weak D match, TRBD1 (6 bases). The ends were cut back, 2 bases at V and 7 bases at J, with 12 bases in the middle. This CDR3 contains 14 residues. Germline V CDR1 and CDR2: MGHRA, YSYEKL. As DNA, the CDR3 is TGCGCCAGCAGCCAAACAGGGTTATGGAATGAGCAGTTCTTC. Protein: CASSQTGLWNEQFF.

J is TRBJ2-7 and V is TRBV5-6; D uncertain. Trimming shortened V by 4 bases and J by 7 bases, and 12 bases separated the two germline ends. This CDR3 has 12 amino acids. Germline CDR1 reads SGHDT; CDR2 reads YYEEEE. The CDR3 sequence is CASSLDTAEQYF. The CDR3 DNA follows: TGTGCCAGCAGCCTAGACACGGCTGAGCAGTACTTC.

V gene TRBV4-2 combines with J gene TRBJ2-1; tentatively, D is TRBD2 (5 bases). In germline, CDR1 is LGHNA, CDR2 YNFKEQ. This CDR3 is built from 16 residues. V gave up 5 bases and J gave up 4 bases, with 18 bases separating them. CDR3 nucleotide sequence: TGTGCCAGCAGCTTAGAGGTTAGCGTTGCTTACAATGAGCAGTTCTTC. As protein: CASSLEVSVAYNEQFF.

The chain is built from TRBV28 and TRBJ2-1, with unresolved D. V lost 4 bases, J lost 5 bases, and 18 bases lay in between. CDR1 and CDR2 (germline): MDHEN, SYDVKM. This CDR3 contains 16 residues. Here the CDR3 reads CASSSRYHPENNEQFF. As DNA, the CDR3 is TGTGCCAGCAGTTCCCGGTATCACCCGGAAAACAATGAGCAGTTCTTC.

The rearrangement joins TRBV19 to TRBJ2-2, with 7 bases fitting TRBD2. CDR1 is LNHDA, CDR2 SQIVND, per germline (reference sequence). The CDR3 contains 17 residues. The trim removed 5 bases at V and 1 base at J, leaving 10 bases unmatched. The CDR3 nucleotides read TGTGCCAGTAGTCTACGCGCACTAGCGAAGAACACCGGGGAGCTGTTTTTT. It encodes CASSLRALAKNTGELFF.

V usage is TRBV21-1 and J usage is TRBJ1-5. TRBV21-1 is a pseudogene locus. The CDR3 consists of 14 residues. The CDR3 region has the DNA TGTGCCAGCAGCCCAGGGGAGGGGGGTCAGCCCCAGCATTTT. This sequence encodes CASSPGEGGQPQHF.

The gene calls are TRBV7-9 and TRBJ1-3, with no clear D. Per the germline V gene, CDR1 is SEHNR and CDR2 is FQNEAQ (reference sequence). CDR3 length equals 15 residues. V lost 1 base and J lost 2, with 9 bases in between. The CDR3 DNA sequence: TGTGCCAGCAGCTTAGTACACGGGACTGGAAACACCATATATTTT. Protein sequence: CASSLVHGTGNTIYF.

This clone was recorded once. The genes are TRBV7-9 and TRBJ2-5; possibly TRBD2 for D (5 bases). Germline V gene lookup returns CDR1 SEHNR and CDR2 FQNEAQ (reference sequence). V lost 3 bases to trimming and J lost 0 bases, with 5 bases between them. This CDR3 has 13 residues. Written as DNA, the CDR3 is TGTGCCAGCAGCTTCGGGAACCAAGAGACCCAGTACTTC. This gives the protein CASSFGNQETQYF.

This rearrangement joins TRBV27 to TRBJ1-2, with TRBD1 as a possible D gene (6 bases). CDR3 length: 13 amino acids. The V gene lost 8 bases and the J gene lost 1 base, with 11 bases spanning the gap. CDR1 and CDR2 from the germline V gene are MNHEY and SMNVEV (reference sequence). The CDR3 sequence is CASRGGLNYGYTF. The CDR3 nucleotides are TGTGCCAGCCGGGGGGGCCTTAACTATGGCTACACCTTC.

In DNA form, the CDR3 reads TGTGCCAGCAGGCCGCCAGGCCACGCTAACTATGGCTACACCTTC. Its translation: CASRPPGHANYGYTF. The rearrangement uses TRBV13 and TRBJ1-2, with D hard to call. Trimming pared 6 bases from V and 0 bases from J, leaving 14 bases between. CDR3 length: 15 residues. Looked up from germline, CDR1 is PRHDT and CDR2 is FYEKMQ (reference sequence).

The V gene is TRBV7-8, the J gene TRBJ1-1, with D hard to call. V lost 3 bases, J lost 1 base, and 15 bases lay in between. Germline loops: CDR1 SGHVS, CDR2 FQNEAQ. This CDR3 spans 16 amino acids. CDR3 nucleotides: TGTGCCAGCAGCTTCTCCAACACGGACGCGAACACTGAAGCTTTCTTT. Translating gives CASSFSNTDANTEAFF.